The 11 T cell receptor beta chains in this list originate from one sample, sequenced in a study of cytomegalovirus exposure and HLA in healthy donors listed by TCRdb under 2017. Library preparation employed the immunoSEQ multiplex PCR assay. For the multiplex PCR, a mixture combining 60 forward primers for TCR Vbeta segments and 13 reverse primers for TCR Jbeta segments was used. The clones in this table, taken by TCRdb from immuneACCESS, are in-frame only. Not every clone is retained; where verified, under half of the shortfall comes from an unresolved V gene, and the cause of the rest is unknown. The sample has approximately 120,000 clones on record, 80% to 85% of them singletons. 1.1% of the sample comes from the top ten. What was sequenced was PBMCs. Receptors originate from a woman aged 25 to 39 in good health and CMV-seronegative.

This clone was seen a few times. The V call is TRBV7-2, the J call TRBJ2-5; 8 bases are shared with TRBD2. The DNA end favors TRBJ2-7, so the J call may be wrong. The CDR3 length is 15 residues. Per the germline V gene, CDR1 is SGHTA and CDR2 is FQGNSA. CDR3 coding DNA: TGTGCCAGCAGCTTAGGGAGCGGGAGCTCCTACGAGCAGTACTTC. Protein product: CASSLGSGSSYEQYF.

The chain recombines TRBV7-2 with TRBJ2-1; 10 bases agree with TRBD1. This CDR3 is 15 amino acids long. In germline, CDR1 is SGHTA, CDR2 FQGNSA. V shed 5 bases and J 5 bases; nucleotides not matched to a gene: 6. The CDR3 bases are TGTGCCAGCAGCCTCCCGACAGGGGGCCACAATGAGCAGTTCTTC. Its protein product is CASSLPTGGHNEQFF. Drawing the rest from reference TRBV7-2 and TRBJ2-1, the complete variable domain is GAGVSQSPSNKVTEKGKDVELRCDPISGHTALYWYRQSLGQGLEFLIYFQGNSAPDKSGLPSDRFSAERTGGSVSTLTIQRTQQEDSAVYLCASSLPTGGHNEQFFGPGTRLTVL.

CDR3 in DNA: TGCGCCAGCAGCTTCGGACAGGGGGCGATTACTGAAGCTTTCTTT. Its translation is CASSFGQGAITEAFF. The chain carries TRBV5-1 and TRBJ1-1, with 11 positions matching TRBD1. This CDR3 spans 15 amino acids. CDR1 is SGHRS, CDR2 YFSETQ, per germline. Unmatched junction bases numbered 5, after V lost 2 bases and J lost 5 bases.

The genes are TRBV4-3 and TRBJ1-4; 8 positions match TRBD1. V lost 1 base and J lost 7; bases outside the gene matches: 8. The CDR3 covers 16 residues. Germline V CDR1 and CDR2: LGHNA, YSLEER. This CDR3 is CASSQGNRGVGEKLFF. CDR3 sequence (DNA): TGCGCCAGCAGCCAAGGGAACAGGGGGGTAGGTGAAAAACTGTTTTTT.

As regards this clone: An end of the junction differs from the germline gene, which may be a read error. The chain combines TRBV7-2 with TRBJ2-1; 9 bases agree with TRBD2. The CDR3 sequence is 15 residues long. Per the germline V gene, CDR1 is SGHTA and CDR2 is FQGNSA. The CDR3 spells CASSLAGWSGGEQFF. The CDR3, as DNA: TGTGCCAGCAGCCTAGCGGGATGGTCCGGGGGGGAGCAGTTCTTC.

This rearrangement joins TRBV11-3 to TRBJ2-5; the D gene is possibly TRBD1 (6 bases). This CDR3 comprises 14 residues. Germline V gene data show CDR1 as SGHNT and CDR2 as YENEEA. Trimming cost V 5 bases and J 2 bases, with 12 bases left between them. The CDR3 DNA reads TGTGCCAGCAGCACCACAGGGTCTCAAGAGACCCAGTACTTC. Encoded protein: CASSTTGSQETQYF.

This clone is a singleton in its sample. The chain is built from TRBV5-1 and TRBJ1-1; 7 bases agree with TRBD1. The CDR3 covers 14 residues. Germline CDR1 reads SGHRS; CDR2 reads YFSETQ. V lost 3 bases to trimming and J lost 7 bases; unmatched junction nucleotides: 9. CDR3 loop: CASSSGTAQGEAFF. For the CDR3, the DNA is TGCGCCAGCAGCTCTGGGACAGCTCAGGGTGAAGCTTTCTTT.

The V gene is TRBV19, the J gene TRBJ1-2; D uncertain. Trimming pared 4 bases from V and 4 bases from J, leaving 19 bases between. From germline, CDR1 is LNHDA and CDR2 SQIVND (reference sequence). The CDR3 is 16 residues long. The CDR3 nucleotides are TGTGCCAGTAGTACCCCCATGGACGGGATGGGCTATGGCTACACCTTC. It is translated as CASSTPMDGMGYGYTF.

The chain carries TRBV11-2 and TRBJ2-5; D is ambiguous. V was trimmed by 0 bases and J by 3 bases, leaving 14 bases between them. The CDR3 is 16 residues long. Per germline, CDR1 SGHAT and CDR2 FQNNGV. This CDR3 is CASSLDLARWEETQYF. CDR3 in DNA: TGTGCCAGCAGCTTAGATCTCGCCAGGTGGGAAGAGACCCAGTACTTC.

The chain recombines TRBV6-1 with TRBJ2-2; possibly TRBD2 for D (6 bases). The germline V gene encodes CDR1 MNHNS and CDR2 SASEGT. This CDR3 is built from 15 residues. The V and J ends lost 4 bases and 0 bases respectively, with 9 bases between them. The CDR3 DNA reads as TGTGCCAGCAGTGTCGGGAGCGCGAACACCGGGGAGCTGTTTTTT. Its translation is CASSVGSANTGELFF.

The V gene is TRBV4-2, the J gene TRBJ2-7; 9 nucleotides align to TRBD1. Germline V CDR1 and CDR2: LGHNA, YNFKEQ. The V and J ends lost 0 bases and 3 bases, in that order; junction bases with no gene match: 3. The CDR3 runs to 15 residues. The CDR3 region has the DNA TGTGCCAGCAGCCAAGAAACAGGGGGCGGCTACGAGCAGTACTTC. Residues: CASSQETGGGYEQYF.